The following is a TCR beta chain sequence with its context. Cohort assignment relied on participant-reported clinical history. Exposed enrollees had met someone with a PCR-confirmed or clinician-diagnosed COVID-19 case at some point within the 2 weeks before study entry. TCRdb's table, derived via immunoSEQ multiplex PCR, lists solely in-frame clones and lacks some. The sample has some 340,000 clones; more than 90% are singletons. Trimming removed 6 bases at V and 11 bases at J, with 22 bases between. The CDR3 runs to 14 residues. Germline lookup yields CDR1 MNHEY and CDR2 SVGAGI. These data are taken from a study of blood T cell repertoires in COVID-19. Study-wide background: COVID-19 samples collected from the United States, Italy and Spain covered acute and convalescent phases.

This chain links TRBV6-5 with TRBJ1-1, with a tentative D call TRBD1 (5 bases). The sequence derives from a woman aged 25 to 39 who had been exposed to COVID-19. Sequenced input: PBMCs or T cells enriched from blood (not recorded which). The CDR3 DNA follows: TGTGCCAGCAGAGTCTCACAGGCGGTCCCAGGGGCTTTCTTT. This translates into CASRVSQAVPGAFF.